A single TCR beta chain is shown here with its context. CDR3 length: 12 amino acids. The ends were cut back, 5 bases at V and 7 bases at J, with 11 bases in the middle. Per the germline V gene, CDR1 is MNHNY and CDR2 is SVGAGI (reference sequence). The method was immunoSEQ multiplex PCR; TCRdb's version includes in-frame clones alone and lacks a portion of them. The sample holds under 150,000 clones; over 90% are singletons and the top ten take approximately 2.5%. The entry originates in a study of control samples from healthy donors and cancer patients. Source material: blood. The TCR was taken from a man aged 25-40 years in good health. V and J are TRBV6-6 and TRBJ1-1, with D unclear. The CDR3 nucleotides read TGTGCCAGCAGTCCGGCGGGTATTGAAGCTTTCTTT. It codes for CASSPAGIEAFF.